This T cell receptor (beta chain) was captured by sequencing in a study of T cell responses to AZD1222 COVID-19 vaccine (dated by TCRdb to the early 2020s). With regard to the full study: AZD1222 recipients with second doses at about 4 weeks or about 12 weeks were pooled, because spike-specific TCR depth and breadth did not differ between schedules. A total of 233 trial participants underwent TCR sequencing, of whom some 210 received two doses of AZD1222 and about 26 received two doses of the MenACWY control vaccine. Trial participants were enrolled by age into subgroups of 18-55, 56-69 and 70-plus years, and roughly 160, 29 and 62 TCR-sequenced participants, respectively, were included in these subgroups. Study-wide findings and limitations: Vaccine-associated CD4 TCRs spanned the whole spike protein, with dominant responses in regions 160-218 and 743-854. Reportedly, almost half of the unique spike-specific TCRs recognized epitopes lying outside the regions that are mutated in the B.1.351 and B.1.1.7 variants. Most participants were white British and females outnumbered males, and the authors suggested that clonal diversity may have been underestimated. After two AZD1222 doses, both the breadth and the depth of spike-specific TCRs were significantly higher than at day 0 and than in MenACWY recipients. Conclusions about previously exposed vaccinees were limited because only a handful of AZD1222 recipients were SARS-CoV-2 seropositive at baseline. The 56-69-year group was small, and its depth increase did not reach significance, likely because of low power. Because no samples from the day 14 peak response were available, repertoires could be characterized only after the peak T cell response.

The CDR3 regions of human TCRbeta chains were subjected to immunosequencing. On the authors' methods: TCRs in the repertoires were matched against a reference library of SARS-CoV-2-specific TCRs that had been generated with the MIRA antigen-specificity platform. Breadth meant the fraction of unique TCRs that were SARS-CoV-2-associated, whereas depth meant the fraction of total T cells that were SARS-CoV-2-associated. Each spike-specific TCR was assigned to its reactive spike region and to a CD4 or CD8 class using the MIRA data. Log10-transformed breadth and depth values were compared by one-way ANOVA with Sidak's multiple comparisons tests. TCRdb mirrors the immuneACCESS table, restricted to in-frame sequences. Some clones are absent from its copies; in checked studies, under half trace to an unresolved V gene, and the reason for the others is unknown. V, J and clone size derive from that table, while D and trimming were established from the DNA sequence. In all, the sample holds some 150,000 clones, and approximately 90% of those were seen once. The top ten hold 4.5% to 6.5% of the sample.

What this sample's time point label stands for: baseline before first vaccination. The vaccinee samples were drawn from two UK trials, COV001 and COV002, one of which was a single-blind randomized controlled phase 2/3 trial testing AZD1222 (ChAdOx1 nCoV-19) in healthy adults. For TCRbeta chain sequencing, PBMC samples were collected from trial participants at day 0 and at day 28 after the second dose. The CDR3 measures 15 amino acids from cysteine to phenylalanine. Only CDR3 DNA remains: 45 bases, in frame from the first base. V is cut by 3 bases and J by 2 bases, and the space between the germline ends is 10 bases. The germline V gene (reference sequence) sets CDR1 to LGHDT and CDR2 to YNNKEL. On this clone: There is no known antigen for this receptor. No per-base quality is available; no much larger clone lies one base away.

The rearrangement joined TRBV3-1 (or the pseudogene TRBV3-2) to TRBJ1-4; the D gene assignment is ambiguous. Material: peripheral blood, obtained on day 0 of AZD1222 vaccination. This receptor was obtained from an adult in good health. The CDR3 protein is CASSQAIGTNEKLFF. The DNA reads TGTGCCAGCAGCCAGGCCATAGGCACTAATGAAAAACTGTTTTTT.